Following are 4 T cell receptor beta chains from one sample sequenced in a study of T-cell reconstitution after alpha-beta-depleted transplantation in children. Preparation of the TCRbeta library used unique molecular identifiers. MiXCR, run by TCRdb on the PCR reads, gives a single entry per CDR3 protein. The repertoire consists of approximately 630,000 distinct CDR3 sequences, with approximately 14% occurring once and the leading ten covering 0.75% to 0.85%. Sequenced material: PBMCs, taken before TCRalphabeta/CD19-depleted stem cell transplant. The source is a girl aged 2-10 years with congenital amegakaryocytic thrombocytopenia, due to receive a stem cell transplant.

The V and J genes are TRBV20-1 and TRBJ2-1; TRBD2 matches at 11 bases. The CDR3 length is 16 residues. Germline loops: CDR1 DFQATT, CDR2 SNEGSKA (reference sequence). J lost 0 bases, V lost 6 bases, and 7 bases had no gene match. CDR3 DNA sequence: TGCAGTGCCGATACGGGACTAGCGGTCTCCTACAATGAGCAGTTCTTC. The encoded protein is CSADTGLAVSYNEQFF.

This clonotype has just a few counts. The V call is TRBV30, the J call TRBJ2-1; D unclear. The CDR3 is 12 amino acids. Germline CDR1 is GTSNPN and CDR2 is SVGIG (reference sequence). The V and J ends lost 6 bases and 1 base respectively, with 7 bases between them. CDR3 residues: CACPGSYNEQFF. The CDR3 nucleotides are TGTGCCTGCCCAGGTTCCTACAATGAGCAGTTCTTC.

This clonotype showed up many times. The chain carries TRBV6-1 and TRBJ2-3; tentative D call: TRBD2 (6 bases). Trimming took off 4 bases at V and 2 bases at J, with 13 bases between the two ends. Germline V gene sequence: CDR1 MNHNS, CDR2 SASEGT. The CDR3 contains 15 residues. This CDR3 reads CASSVVAEDTDTQYF. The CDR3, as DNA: TGTGCCAGCAGTGTAGTAGCGGAGGACACAGATACGCAGTATTTT.

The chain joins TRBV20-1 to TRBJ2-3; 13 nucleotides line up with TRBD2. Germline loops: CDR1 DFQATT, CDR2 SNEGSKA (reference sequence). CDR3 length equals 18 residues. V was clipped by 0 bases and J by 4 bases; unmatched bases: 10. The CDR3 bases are TGCAGTGCTAGAGATCTTTTCGGGACTAGCGGGGCGGCAGATACGCAGTATTTT. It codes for CSARDLFGTSGAADTQYF.